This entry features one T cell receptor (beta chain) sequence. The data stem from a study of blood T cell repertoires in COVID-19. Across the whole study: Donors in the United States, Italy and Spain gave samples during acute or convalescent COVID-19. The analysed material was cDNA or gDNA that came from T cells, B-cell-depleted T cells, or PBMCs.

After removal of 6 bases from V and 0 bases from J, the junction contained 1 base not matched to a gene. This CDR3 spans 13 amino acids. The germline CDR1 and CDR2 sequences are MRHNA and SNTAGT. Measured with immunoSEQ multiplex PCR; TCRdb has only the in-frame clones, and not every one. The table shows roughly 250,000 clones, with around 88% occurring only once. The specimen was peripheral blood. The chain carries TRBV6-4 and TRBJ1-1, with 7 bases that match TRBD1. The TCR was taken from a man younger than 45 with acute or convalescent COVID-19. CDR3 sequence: CASRQGLNTEAFF. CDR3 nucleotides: TGTGCCAGCAGACAGGGGTTGAACACTGAAGCTTTCTTT.